Following are 9 T cell receptor beta chains from one sample sequenced in a study of T cells in Graves' hyperthyroidism and ophthalmopathy. Template material for amplifying TCR beta CDR3 regions consisted of RNA transcripts. HTBI primers were used for first-round RT-PCR of the TCR CDR3. TCRdb redid the calling of the multiplex PCR reads with MiXCR, one entry per CDR3 protein. The sample has a few hundred thousand distinct CDR3 sequences, about a sixth seen once. The sample taken for sequencing was blood. The receptors shown here come from a woman under 40 with Graves' hyperthyroidism.

The table lists this clonotype with many counts. The V call is TRBV28, the J call TRBJ1-2; maybe TRBD1 (6 bases). V lost 5 bases and J lost 8, with 18 bases in between. The V gene's germline CDR1 is MDHEN and CDR2 SYDVKM. CDR3 length equals 14 residues. CDR3 in DNA: TGTGCCAGCAGTCCAGGGACACCCATGGCAGGCTACACCTTC. It encodes CASSPGTPMAGYTF.

This clonotype has ten or more counts. The chain couples TRBV27 to TRBJ2-7; TRBD1 or TRBD2 may be the D gene (5 bases each). The germline V gene has CDR1 MNHEY and CDR2 SMNVEV (reference sequence). V lost 5 bases, J lost 3 bases, and 11 bases lay in between. The CDR3 covers 13 residues. The CDR3 sequence is CASSPRGCYEQYF. The CDR3 DNA sequence: TGTGCCAGCAGTCCCCGGGGCTGCTACGAGCAGTACTTC.

This clonotype was seen repeatedly, ten times or more. The chain combines TRBV9 with TRBJ2-7; TRBD1 agrees at 8 bases. The CDR3 sequence is 14 residues long. V lost 2 bases to trimming and J lost 6 bases; unmatched junction nucleotides: 7. CDR1 and CDR2 from the germline V gene are SGDLS and YYNGEE. The CDR3 nucleotides are TGTGCCAGCAGCGTGGGCAGGACAGGGTTCGAGCAGTACTTC. Protein: CASSVGRTGFEQYF.

The V and J genes are TRBV19 and TRBJ1-2; TRBD1 matches at 10 bases. V gave up 3 bases and J gave up 8 bases; unmatched junction bases: 6. Germline V CDR1 and CDR2: LNHDA, SQIVND (reference sequence). CDR3 length equals 14 residues. Here the CDR3 reads CASSITTGGGGYTF. For the CDR3, the DNA is TGTGCCAGTAGTATCACGACAGGGGGCGGCGGCTACACCTTC.

This clonotype was counted ten times or more. The V and J genes are TRBV7-9 and TRBJ1-1, with unresolved D. V was shortened by 5 bases and J by 0 bases, with 13 bases between the two germline ends. The CDR3 extends over 15 amino acids. The V gene's germline CDR1 is SEHNR and CDR2 FQNEAQ (reference sequence). In DNA form, the CDR3 reads TGTGCCAGCAGCCCGCTGGTGAAGCTGAACACTGAAGCTTTCTTT. Its protein is CASSPLVKLNTEAFF.

In this sample, this clonotype turned up many times. The chain carries TRBV30 and TRBJ1-3; D remains ambiguous. Between the trimmed V and J ends, which lost 0 bases and 0 bases, there was a span of 9 bases. The CDR3 loop spans 15 amino acids. CDR1 is GTSNPN and CDR2 is SVGIG in the germline V gene (reference sequence). CDR3 protein: CAWSVRVSSGNTIYF. The CDR3 DNA is TGTGCCTGGAGTGTACGGGTCAGCTCTGGAAACACCATATATTTT.

This clonotype has a count of ten or more. This chain connects TRBV5-1 to TRBJ2-1; 11 positions match TRBD2. Germline V lookup: CDR1 SGHRS, CDR2 YFSETQ. V shed 4 bases, J shed 3 bases, and the junction held 15 bases outside the gene matches. The CDR3 has 19 residues. CDR3 amino acids: CASSPSPYLTSGNYNEQFF. The CDR3 DNA reads as TGCGCCAGCAGCCCTAGTCCCTACCTGACTAGCGGGAACTACAATGAGCAGTTCTTC.

The chain links TRBV30 to TRBJ2-3; tentative D call: TRBD1 (5 bases). Trimming removed 8 bases from V and 0 bases from J, with 12 bases in between. The CDR3 is 13 amino acids. Germline CDR1 is GTSNPN and CDR2 is SVGIG (reference sequence). The CDR3 protein is CAQGALSTDTQYF. The DNA of the CDR3 is TGTGCCCAAGGGGCCCTGAGCACAGATACGCAGTATTTT. The whole variable domain, filled in from reference TRBV30 and TRBJ2-3, reads SQTIHQWPATLVQPVGSPLSLECTVEGTSNPNLYWYRQAAGRGLQLLFYSVGIGQISSEVPQNLSASRPQDRQFILSSKKLLLSDSGFYLCAQGALSTDTQYFGPGTRLTVL.

The gene calls are TRBV20-1 and TRBJ2-2; 12 bases agree with TRBD2. Trimming at V came to 0 bases and at J to 6 bases, leaving 5 bases not matched to a gene. The CDR3 sequence is 16 residues long. CDR1 is DFQATT and CDR2 is SNEGSKA in the germline V gene (reference sequence). CDR3 in DNA: TGCAGTGCTAGAGAGTGGCTAGCGGGAGGGGCCGGGGAGCTGTTTTTT. Protein sequence: CSAREWLAGGAGELFF.